This is a list of T cell receptor beta chains from one sample in a study of T cell changes during pregnancy in multiple sclerosis. The method was immunoSEQ multiplex PCR; TCRdb's version includes in-frame clones alone and lacks a portion of them. This table has over 70,000 clones, over 80% appearing once. Sequencing used peripheral blood, obtained in the first trimester of pregnancy. All receptors derive from a female donor with multiple sclerosis, enrolled in a pregnancy study. Both conserved end residues are part of each CDR3. A D gene is named only where the DNA matches it firmly. Expanded clones are given a class, and other clones once, few, many or no size at all.

CDR3aa | d_gene | abundance | v_gene
CASQTGGRDYEQYF | TRBD1 | NA | TRBV6-6
CASSYIHTGQGYEQYF | TRBD1 | NA | TRBV6-6
CASSGQGSSGNTIYF | NA | NA | TRBV2
CASSNRLRGQGCNEQYF | NA | NA | TRBV21-1
CASSQGTSWPTDTQYF | NA | NA | TRBV4-1
CASSTPWSSYEQYF | NA | NA | TRBV2
CASSEEKRGTGNTIYF | NA | once | TRBV2
CASSLTQNYEQYF | NA | NA | TRBV5-1
CASSSIRDRRSPLHF | TRBD1 | once | TRBV6-5
CASRQGDYGYTF | TRBD1 | NA | TRBV5-1
CASSTAGTALTTNYGYTF | TRBD1 | NA | TRBV18
CAWSGGQVHTGELFF | TRBD1 | NA | TRBV30
CASSEVGGQFSYEQYF | TRBD1 | NA | TRBV2
CAWSVGGASPDTQYF | NA | NA | TRBV30
CASSPRPSSYEQYF | NA | NA | TRBV27
CSVEDQAGGAGQGYGYTF | TRBD1 | once | TRBV29-1
CASSQGESNQPQHF | TRBD1 | NA | TRBV5-6
CASTGGTNTGELFF | NA | NA | TRBV2
CASSSSRDSNSPLHF | TRBD1 | NA | TRBV5-6
CASSPEFTGTEAFF | NA | once | TRBV7-9
CTQDRHYEQFF | TRBD1 | NA | TRBV20-1
CASSLAGTDTQYF | NA | NA | TRBV5-1
CASSFVGRHYNEQFF | NA | NA | TRBV11-2
CASSFLQGRSGDEQFF | NA | NA | TRBV6-5
CASSLAAAGGNEQYF | NA | NA | TRBV5-1
CASSFRLAGWDTQYF | NA | NA | TRBV5-1
CASSLGFWEEAFF | NA | NA | TRBV11-2
CASRPGQGGLNTEAFF | TRBD1 | NA | TRBV5-6
CASSHRAAENYGYTF | NA | NA | TRBV5-1
CASSSTARGYTF | NA | NA | TRBV7-9
CASSEAPGGRETQYF | NA | once | TRBV6-1